The entry below describes one T cell receptor beta chain. The data were taken from a study of blood T cell repertoires in COVID-19. Study at large: Some COVID-19 samples were acute and others convalescent; all came from the United States, Italy and Spain.

As processed by the authors: How many nucleated cells were present was estimated from reference gene primer amplification. Assay used: immunoSEQ multiplex PCR; TCRdb lists only in-frame clones, some missing. That table is the source of V, J and clone size, and D and trimming were worked out from the DNA. Counted here are roughly 380,000 clones, about 89% occurring once; the ten biggest clones make up roughly 1.5%. The length of the CDR3 is 16 residues. The genes are TRBV21-1 and TRBJ2-1; the D call TRBD1 from the table was never checked on the DNA. TRBV21-1 is noted as a pseudogene. The sequencing sample was made of peripheral blood. This sequence originates from a woman aged 40-49 years with COVID-19, enrolled during active disease. The CDR3 sequence is CASSTHGQGIRNEQFF. The CDR3 region has the DNA TGTGCCAGCAGCACCCACGGACAGGGGATTAGGAATGAGCAGTTCTTC.